This record looks at one T cell receptor (beta chain) sequence and its context. Antigen unknown. The identical CDR3 is also encoded by other nucleotide sequences in the sample. The entry originates in a study of cytomegalovirus exposure and HLA in healthy donors. Study findings and constraints: A later analysis linked a missense variant in DCLRE1C to the trimming of TCR beta V and J genes.

The germline CDR1 and CDR2 sequences are MNHEY and SVGAGI. The CDR3 runs 15 residues. V was pared by 5 bases and J by 1 base, with 6 bases of the junction left unmatched. PCR involved 60 Vbeta and 13 Jbeta primers. Measured with immunoSEQ multiplex PCR; TCRdb has only the in-frame clones, and not every one. The table has 200,000 or so clones, more than 60% seen once. The sequencing input was PBMCs. The source is a girl aged 2 to 9 in good health and CMV-seronegative. The J gene is TRBJ1-1, the V gene TRBV6-5; 8 bases are a match to TRBD1. This CDR3 reads CASSPRDRGNTEAFF. The CDR3 DNA follows: TGTGCCAGCAGTCCTCGAGACAGGGGGAACACTGAAGCTTTCTTT.